A single sample gave rise to the 17 T cell receptor beta chains below, sequenced in a study of vaccination and CD4 T cells after COVID-19 (dated by TCRdb to between 2021 and 2022). These TCRs are of unknown antigen specificity. The sample's time point, from its label and the paper: late sampling 161 to 241 days after vaccination in three convalescent patients. The treatment or condition label, as the study defines it: approximately nine-day PBMC culture with coronavirus spike peptide pools or control peptides (ViraFEST assay). The library was obtained by PCR. TCRdb lists the instrument as Illumina iSeq 100. DNA from cultured CD4+ T cells underwent TCR sequencing with the Oncomine TCR Beta short-read assay at the Johns Hopkins FTIC core. TCRdb passed the public sequencing reads through fastp at Q25 and MiXCR, retaining productive beta sequences. A single entry per CDR3 protein holds the most common genes and DNA from its merged rows. This sample lists fewer than 25,000 distinct CDR3 sequences; around two fifths were detected once. The top ten clones comprise roughly 27% of the sample.

The sample was CD4+ T cells from blood, cultured in vitro, taken about 7 months after SARS-CoV-2 vaccination. These receptors all stem from a human donor who had recovered from COVID-19.

This clonotype was recorded at least ten times. The J gene is TRBJ2-1, the V gene TRBV27; 7 bases fit TRBD1. J gave up 6 bases and V 3 bases, and 2 bases lay outside the gene matches. The CDR3 totals 13 residues. CDR1 is MNHEY, CDR2 SMNVEV, per germline (reference sequence). CDR3 region: CASSFPGGNEQFF. CDR3 DNA: TGTGCCAGCAGTTTCCCAGGGGGCAATGAGCAGTTCTTC.

This clonotype was seen many times. One end of the junction varies from germline; a read error may be responsible. The V and J genes are TRBV7-7 and TRBJ2-5; D may be TRBD1 (5 bases). CDR1 is SSHAT, CDR2 FNYEAQ, per germline (reference sequence). This CDR3 is 14 amino acids long. DNA of the CDR3: TGTGCTAGCAGCTCGACAGTATACGAAGAGACCCAGTACTTC. Its translation: CASSSTVYEETQYF.

The V gene is TRBV6-1, the J gene TRBJ2-2; D possibly corresponds to TRBD2 (6 bases). The CDR3 is 15 residues long. Trimming pared 6 bases from V and 5 bases from J, leaving 16 bases between. CDR1 MNHNS and CDR2 SASEGT come from the germline V gene. CDR3 DNA sequence: TGTGCCAGCAGCCACCGGGGGAGTGGGACCGGGGAGCTGTTTTTT. Amino acids: CASSHRGSGTGELFF.

V is TRBV20-1 and J is TRBJ1-1; weak D call: TRBD1 (6 bases). Trimming removed 0 bases at V and 5 bases at J, with 13 bases between. Per germline, CDR1 DFQATT and CDR2 SNEGSKA (reference sequence). The CDR3 runs to 14 residues. The CDR3 sequence is CSARDHREGTEAFF. CDR3 sequence (DNA): TGCAGTGCTAGAGATCACAGGGAGGGGACTGAAGCTTTCTTT.

This clonotype was seen more than once but under ten times. V usage is TRBV20-1 and J usage is TRBJ1-2; D is possibly TRBD1 (5 bases). Deletions cut 8 bases from V and 2 bases from J, with 15 bases between. This CDR3 has 13 residues. Germline V gives CDR1 DFQATT, CDR2 SNEGSKA (reference sequence). CDR3 amino acids: CSSRGTENYGYTF. The CDR3 DNA sequence: TGCAGTTCACGCGGGACGGAAAACTATGGCTACACCTTC.

The CDR3 region has the DNA TGTGCCAGCAGCTCGGCGCTTTTTGAAGAGACCCAGTACTTC. It is translated as CASSSALFEETQYF. The chain carries TRBV5-5 and TRBJ2-5, with unresolved D. This CDR3 region has 14 residues. V was trimmed by 3 bases and J by 3 bases, leaving 12 bases between them. CDR1 and CDR2 (germline): SGHKS, YYEKEE (reference sequence).

The J gene is TRBJ1-2, the V gene TRBV5-1; 8 bases are shared with TRBD1. V trimming: 6 bases; J trimming: 2 bases; junction bases outside the gene matches: 3. The CDR3 consists of 13 residues. CDR1 and CDR2 from the germline V gene are SGHRS and YFSETQ. The CDR3 spells CASTPGGNYGYTF. The CDR3 region has the DNA TGCGCCAGCACGCCAGGGGGCAACTATGGCTACACCTTC.

This clonotype was found a few times. This chain connects TRBV19 to TRBJ1-5; no clear D gene. V was trimmed by 5 bases and J by 6 bases, leaving 17 bases between them. CDR1 is LNHDA and CDR2 is SQIVND in the germline V gene (reference sequence). The CDR3 spans 15 residues. As DNA, the CDR3 is TGTGCCAGTAGTGACCCTATGGGTCCCACTCAGCCCCAGCATTTT. Its translation is CASSDPMGPTQPQHF.

This clonotype was found a few times. This chain links TRBV15 with TRBJ2-7, with a weak D call TRBD1 (6 bases). The germline V gene encodes CDR1 LNHNV and CDR2 YYDKDF (reference sequence). V lost 1 base to trimming and J lost 4 bases, with 11 bases between them. CDR3 length equals 14 residues. The CDR3 coding sequence is TGTGCCACCAGCAGAGCTTACCAGGGGTACGAGCAGTACTTC. It is translated as CATSRAYQGYEQYF.

The chain is built from TRBV7-2 and TRBJ1-6; the D gene is possibly TRBD1 (6 bases). The V end lost 5 bases, the J end lost 10 bases, and 15 bases lay between the germline ends. The length of the CDR3 is 14 residues. In germline, CDR1 is SGHTA, CDR2 FQGNSA. This chain's CDR3 is CASSAARGPSPLHF. The CDR3 nucleotides are TGTGCCAGCAGCGCGGCCAGGGGACCCTCACCCCTCCACTTT. Using reference TRBV7-2 and TRBJ1-6 for the parts outside the CDR3, the full variable domain is GAGVSQSPSNKVTEKGKDVELRCDPISGHTALYWYRQSLGQGLEFLIYFQGNSAPDKSGLPSDRFSAERTGGSVSTLTIQRTQQEDSAVYLCASSAARGPSPLHFGNGTRLTVT.

The CDR3: CASSFHSNEQFF. In DNA, the CDR3 is TGTGCCAGCAGTTTTCATTCCAATGAGCAGTTCTTC. The V call is TRBV28, the J call TRBJ2-1, with D uncertain. The CDR3 is made up of 12 amino acids. Germline CDR1 is MDHEN and CDR2 is SYDVKM. Deletions cut 3 bases from V and 6 bases from J, with 6 bases between.

This rearrangement joins TRBV5-4 to TRBJ2-5, with D hard to call. V lost 1 base and J 3 bases, leaving 10 bases between the germline ends. The CDR3 is made up of 14 amino acids. Germline CDR1 and CDR2: SGHNT and YYREEE (reference sequence). The CDR3, as DNA: TGTGCCAGCAGCTTGTCCCCGGCAGAAGAGACCCAGTACTTC. Translating it yields CASSLSPAEETQYF.

This clonotype has just a few counts. The rearrangement links TRBV7-2 to TRBJ1-1; the D gene is possibly TRBD1 (6 bases). The germline CDR1 and CDR2 sequences are SGHTA and FQGNSA. V was trimmed by 4 bases and J by 3 bases, leaving 12 bases between them. The CDR3 totals 14 residues. The CDR3 DNA is TGTGCCAGCAGCTCACAGGGAGGTGACACTGAAGCTTTCTTT. As protein: CASSSQGGDTEAFF.

The chain recombines TRBV4-2 with TRBJ2-7; 15 nucleotides align to TRBD2. Germline lookup yields CDR1 LGHNA and CDR2 YNFKEQ. V lost 4 bases, J lost 4 bases, and 8 bases stayed unmatched. This CDR3 is built from 17 residues. The DNA of the CDR3 is TGTGCCAGCAGCCCCGGGACTAGCGGGGGGATATATTACGAGCAGTACTTC. This translates into CASSPGTSGGIYYEQYF.

The J gene is TRBJ1-6, the V gene TRBV28; 10 nucleotides agree with TRBD1. The germline V gene encodes CDR1 MDHEN and CDR2 SYDVKM. The CDR3 has 17 residues. V lost 5 bases to trimming and J lost 10 bases; unmatched junction nucleotides: 14. CDR3 sequence (DNA): TGTGCCAGCAGTCTTCCCAACGCTGGGACAGGGGTCTCACCCCTCCACTTT. As protein: CASSLPNAGTGVSPLHF.

The table lists this clonotype with a few counts. This chain joins TRBV19 and TRBJ2-5; 7 bases match TRBD2. With V trimmed by 2 bases and J by 0 bases, 3 bases remained unmatched. In germline, CDR1 is LNHDA, CDR2 SQIVND (reference sequence). The CDR3 spans 15 residues. CDR3 region: CASSISGTNQETQYF. CDR3 bases: TGTGCCAGTAGTATAAGCGGGACTAACCAAGAGACCCAGTACTTC. The full variable domain, in which reference TRBV19 and TRBJ2-5 provide the parts outside the CDR3, is DGGITQSPKYLFRKEGQNVTLSCEQNLNHDAMYWYRQDPGQGLRLIYYSQIVNDFQKGDIAEGYSVSREKKESFPLTVTSAQKNPTAFYLCASSISGTNQETQYFGPGTRLLVL.

The rearrangement joins TRBV19 to TRBJ2-7; 8 nucleotides agree with TRBD1. The junction had 7 bases not matched to a gene; V was cut back by 6 bases and J by 6 bases. This CDR3 is built from 13 residues. Looked up from germline, CDR1 is LNHDA and CDR2 is SQIVND (reference sequence). CDR3 bases: TGTGCCAGTAGGAGAAACAGGGGGAGCGAGCAGTACTTC. Protein sequence: CASRRNRGSEQYF.